The clone carrying this T cell receptor beta chain was recorded a few times. Its antigen is unidentified. MiXCR, applied by TCRdb to the 5' RACE reads, yields one record per CDR3 protein. The table records a few hundred thousand distinct CDR3 sequences, about 8.3% of them present only once. This entry comes from a study of identical twins. Findings of the study overall: Models underestimated out-of-frame TCR alpha sharing in monozygotic twins. Among beta out-of-frame sequences, excess sharing between twins appeared weaker. Cross-sectional statistical analysis was relied on for the conclusions, without the same donors being followed.

Trimming took off 6 bases at V and 2 bases at J, with 10 bases between the two ends. This CDR3 has 13 amino acids. In germline, CDR1 is SEHNR, CDR2 FQNEAQ (reference sequence). The data also belong to a second study, concerning yellow fever vaccine responses in identical twins.

The chain joins TRBV7-9 to TRBJ2-5; D possibly matches TRBD1 or TRBD2 (5 bases each). The clonotype originates from a young woman in good health. The material sequenced was CD8+ T cells sorted from blood. The DNA of the CDR3 is TGTGCCAGCAGGGGGGAGCCGCAAGAGACCCAGTACTTC. It encodes CASRGEPQETQYF.